Shown below are 29 T cell receptor beta chains from a single sample sequenced in a study of T cell changes during pregnancy in multiple sclerosis. Using immunoSEQ multiplex PCR, the repertoire was profiled, and TCRdb retains in-frame clones only, with some absent. Seen here are approximately 51,000 clones, 85% to 95% observed once, and the top ten hold just under 0.6%. Sequencing was performed on CD4+ T cells from peripheral blood mononuclear cells, taken in the second trimester of pregnancy. The source is a female donor with multiple sclerosis, enrolled in a pregnancy study.

The J gene is TRBJ1-2, the V gene TRBV4-3; tentative D call: TRBD1 (5 bases). This CDR3 has 16 amino acids. Germline V gene lookup returns CDR1 LGHNA and CDR2 YSLEER. The germline V and J ends were trimmed by 0 bases and 5 bases, with 16 bases remaining between them. The CDR3 protein is CASSQDSGAKLYGYTF. CDR3 sequence (DNA): TGCGCCAGCAGCCAAGATAGCGGGGCAAAACTGTATGGCTACACCTTC.

The chain is built from TRBV29-1 and TRBJ1-6; no firm D call. Germline V gene data show CDR1 as SQVTM and CDR2 as ANQGSEA. The CDR3 is made up of 13 amino acids. V shed 4 bases and J shed 7 bases, with 11 bases lying between them. The CDR3 DNA follows: TGCAGCGTTGTTGAACAGTGGAATTCACCCCTCCACTTT. As protein: CSVVEQWNSPLHF.

For the CDR3, the DNA is TGCGCCAGCAGTCCCCCAGGGAAAGAGACCCAGTACTTC. Residues: CASSPPGKETQYF. The genes are TRBV23-1 and TRBJ2-5; tentatively, D is TRBD1 (5 bases). TRBV23-1 is labeled an ORF, and its function is uncertain. The CDR3 length is 13 residues. The V and J ends lost 4 bases and 3 bases respectively, with 9 bases between them.

This chain uses TRBV4-1 with TRBJ2-2, with 11 bases identical to TRBD2. Germline trimming cut 5 bases from V and 3 bases from J; bases unmatched to any gene: 5. The V gene's germline CDR1 is MGHRA and CDR2 YSYEKL. This CDR3 comprises 16 residues. CDR3 amino acids: CASSASSGGHTGELFF. For the CDR3, the DNA is TGCGCCAGCAGCGCCTCTAGCGGGGGGCACACCGGGGAGCTGTTTTTT.

The V gene is TRBV6-5, the J gene TRBJ2-7, with 7 bases identical to TRBD1. The V segment lost 0 bases and the J segment 3 bases; nucleotides outside the gene matches: 5. In germline, CDR1 is MNHEY, CDR2 SVGAGI. The CDR3 loop spans 15 amino acids. The CDR3, as DNA: TGTGCCAGCAGTTACTCGAACAGGGGCCACTACGAGCAGTACTTC. This translates into CASSYSNRGHYEQYF.

The chain employs TRBV6-5 and TRBJ2-3; possible D gene TRBD2, 7 bases. Germline CDR1 reads MNHEY; CDR2 reads SVGAGI. V was clipped by 5 bases and J by 2 bases, with 14 bases between them. The CDR3 has 15 amino acids. CDR3 protein: CASSLGGGSTDTQYF. The CDR3 bases are TGTGCCAGCAGTCTTGGGGGGGGCTCCACAGATACGCAGTATTTT.

V usage is TRBV5-8 and J usage is TRBJ1-2, with D perhaps matching TRBD1 (5 bases). The CDR3 runs 13 residues. Per the germline V gene, CDR1 is SGHTS and CDR2 is YDEGEE. The V end was cut by 3 bases, the J end by 8 bases, with 14 bases between. The CDR3 nucleotides are TGTGCCAGCAGCTATACAGGCCCGTGGGGCTACACCTTC. Residues: CASSYTGPWGYTF.

The rearrangement links TRBV19 to TRBJ1-2; 10 nucleotides agree with TRBD1. Trimming at V came to 1 base and at J to 8 bases, leaving 4 bases not matched to a gene. The CDR3 spans 14 residues. Germline V CDR1 and CDR2: LNHDA, SQIVND (reference sequence). CDR3 loop: CASSIGGQGGGYTF. Written as DNA, the CDR3 is TGTGCCAGTAGTATAGGAGGACAGGGGGGCGGCTACACCTTC.

The V and J genes are TRBV6-6 and TRBJ2-1, with TRBD1 matching 9 bases. There are 16 residues in the CDR3. Per the germline V gene, CDR1 is MNHNY and CDR2 is SVGAGI (reference sequence). After removal of 4 bases from V and 6 bases from J, the junction contained 10 bases not matched to a gene. CDR3 residues: CASSLPGTGLTNEQFF. In DNA, the CDR3 is TGTGCCAGCAGTTTACCCGGGACAGGGCTAACCAATGAGCAGTTCTTC.

The chain has TRBV6-5 and TRBJ1-2, with D maybe TRBD1 (6 bases). V shed 0 bases and J shed 9 bases, with 14 bases lying between them. The CDR3 runs to 14 residues. Germline-derived CDR1 and CDR2 are MNHEY and SVGAGI. CDR3 coding DNA: TGTGCCAGCAGTTACTCGGGGGCAGTCGTTAGCTACACCTTC. Translation: CASSYSGAVVSYTF.

This chain links TRBV6-5 with TRBJ2-1; 8 nucleotides match TRBD2. The junction had 7 bases not matched to a gene; V was cut back by 5 bases and J by 4 bases. The CDR3 contains 15 residues. Germline CDR1 reads MNHEY; CDR2 reads SVGAGI. DNA for the CDR3: TGTGCCAGCAGTCCAACTAGCGGCCCTTACAATGAGCAGTTCTTC. Translation gives CASSPTSGPYNEQFF.

The V call is TRBV7-6, the J call TRBJ2-7; D might be TRBD2 (6 bases). Germline loops: CDR1 SGHVS, CDR2 FNYEAQ. Trimming cost V 1 base and J 6 bases, with 16 bases left between them. The CDR3 contains 15 residues. CDR3 bases: TGTGCCAGCAGCTTAGTCGCCGGGGGTGGAGGCGAGCAGTACTTC. This encodes CASSLVAGGGGEQYF.

The chain combines TRBV6-4 with TRBJ1-2; D unresolved. The germline CDR1 and CDR2 sequences are MRHNA and SNTAGT. The germline V and J ends were trimmed by 2 bases and 4 bases, with 8 bases remaining between them. This CDR3 has 13 residues. The chain's CDR3 is CASSDAPGYGYTF. As DNA, the CDR3 is TGTGCCAGCAGTGACGCGCCAGGCTATGGCTACACCTTC.

This clone was found a few times. The chain recombines TRBV30 with TRBJ1-1; no firm D call. V was trimmed by 4 bases and J by 4 bases, leaving 7 bases between them. CDR3 size: 11 residues. Germline values: CDR1 GTSNPN, CDR2 SVGIG (reference sequence). The CDR3 loop reads CAWTQATEAFF. The CDR3 bases are TGTGCCTGGACCCAGGCCACTGAAGCTTTCTTT.

The chain has TRBV9 and TRBJ2-5; D may be TRBD2 (6 bases). This CDR3 has 14 residues. Germline CDR1 and CDR2: SGDLS and YYNGEE. V lost 0 bases and J lost 5, with 11 bases in between. CDR3 residues: CASSVGISGETQYF. CDR3 in DNA: TGTGCCAGCAGCGTAGGTATTAGCGGCGAGACCCAGTACTTC.

This chain joins TRBV6-5 and TRBJ1-2; D not resolved. Germline-derived CDR1 and CDR2 are MNHEY and SVGAGI. Trimming cost V 3 bases and J 5 bases, with 13 bases left between them. This CDR3 has 14 residues. The CDR3 here is CASSYSEVLYGYTF. In nucleotides, the CDR3 is TGTGCCAGCAGTTATTCTGAGGTCCTATATGGCTACACCTTC.

This sequence joins TRBV7-3 and TRBJ2-7, with TRBD2 matching over 8 bases. The CDR3 loop spans 15 amino acids. The germline V gene has CDR1 SGHTA and CDR2 FQGTGA. V was clipped by 5 bases and J by 9 bases; unmatched bases: 15. CDR3 protein: CASSPGGAGQRTQYF. CDR3 nucleotide sequence: TGTGCCAGCAGCCCCGGGGGGGCGGGCCAAAGGACGCAGTACTTC. The full variable domain, rest sourced from reference TRBV7-3 and TRBJ2-7, is GAGVSQTPSNKVTEKGKYVELRCDPISGHTALYWYRQSLGQGPEFLIYFQGTGAADDSGLPNDRFFAVRPEGSVSTLKIQRTERGDSAVYLCASSPGGAGQRTQYFGPGTRLTVT.

The rearrangement links TRBV19 to TRBJ1-2; TRBD1 aligns across 8 bases. From germline, CDR1 is LNHDA and CDR2 SQIVND (reference sequence). The CDR3 runs to 15 residues. The V gene end was trimmed by 1 base and the J gene end by 7 bases; junction bases not matched to a gene: 8. Written as DNA, the CDR3 is TGTGCCAGTAGTATAGGGCCGGACAGGGCCGGTGGCTACACCTTC. It translates to CASSIGPDRAGGYTF. The full variable domain, rest sourced from reference TRBV19 and TRBJ1-2, is DGGITQSPKYLFRKEGQNVTLSCEQNLNHDAMYWYRQDPGQGLRLIYYSQIVNDFQKGDIAEGYSVSREKKESFPLTVTSAQKNPTAFYLCASSIGPDRAGGYTFGSGTRLTVV.

In its sample, this clone was seen once. DNA for the CDR3: TGTGCCAGCAGCCAAGATCCCCTCACCGGGACAAGAAATCAGCCCCAGCATTTT. Translation: CASSQDPLTGTRNQPQHF. The V gene is TRBV4-2, the J gene TRBJ1-5; tentatively, D is TRBD1 (6 bases). The germline V gene has CDR1 LGHNA and CDR2 YNFKEQ. The CDR3 has 18 amino acids. V was clipped by 0 bases and J by 4 bases, with 19 bases between them.

The chain recombines TRBV19 with TRBJ2-5; 8 nucleotides agree with TRBD2. Trimming cost V 2 bases and J 2 bases; bases outside gene matches: 4. Germline values: CDR1 LNHDA, CDR2 SQIVND (reference sequence). The CDR3 totals 15 residues. The CDR3 loop reads CASSIRGGRQETQYF. CDR3 bases: TGTGCCAGTAGTATACGGGGGGGACGGCAAGAGACCCAGTACTTC. Filled out from reference TRBV19 and TRBJ2-5, the complete variable domain reads DGGITQSPKYLFRKEGQNVTLSCEQNLNHDAMYWYRQDPGQGLRLIYYSQIVNDFQKGDIAEGYSVSREKKESFPLTVTSAQKNPTAFYLCASSIRGGRQETQYFGPGTRLLVL.

This clone has a handful of counts. The chain links TRBV15 to TRBJ2-7, with 8 bases identical to TRBD1. V lost 2 bases, J lost 7 bases, and 7 bases stayed unmatched. CDR1 LNHNV and CDR2 YYDKDF come from the germline V gene (reference sequence). The CDR3 runs 14 residues. The CDR3 DNA reads TGTGCCACCAGCAGAAGCAGGGGGCTAGGGGAGCAGTACTTC. This gives the protein CATSRSRGLGEQYF.

The genes are TRBV11-2 and TRBJ2-7; the D gene is possibly TRBD1 (6 bases). Trimming took off 2 bases at V and 2 bases at J, with 13 bases between the two ends. Germline lookup yields CDR1 SGHAT and CDR2 FQNNGV. The CDR3 has 15 residues. The chain's CDR3 is CASSLTPGAPYEQYF. The DNA of the CDR3 is TGTGCCAGCAGCTTAACCCCAGGGGCTCCCTACGAGCAGTACTTC.

The rearrangement uses TRBV11-1 and TRBJ2-1, with TRBD2 identical over 10 bases. Per germline, CDR1 SGHAT and CDR2 FQDESV (reference sequence). V lost 5 bases and J lost 5; bases outside the gene matches: 6. The CDR3 has 15 amino acids. CDR3 in DNA: TGTGCCAGCAGCCGCCGGCTAGCGGGGGACAATGAGCAGTTCTTC. Its protein is CASSRRLAGDNEQFF.

This chain connects TRBV7-2 to TRBJ1-3; a possible D gene is TRBD1 (6 bases). Germline loops: CDR1 SGHTA, CDR2 FQGNSA. The CDR3 covers 14 residues. V was pared by 5 bases and J by 4 bases, with 12 bases between. CDR3 sequence (DNA): TGTGCCAGCAGCATACCCGGACAGGGAAACACCATATATTTT. Translated, it gives CASSIPGQGNTIYF.

V and J are TRBV7-2 and TRBJ2-2; unclear D gene. V was clipped by 1 base and J by 8 bases, with 11 bases between them. Per germline, CDR1 SGHTA and CDR2 FQGNSA. The CDR3 is 14 residues long. CDR3 protein: CASSLGRTEGELFF. CDR3 DNA: TGTGCCAGCAGCTTAGGTCGTACGGAGGGGGAGCTGTTTTTT.

V is TRBV5-1 and J is TRBJ1-2; tentatively, D is TRBD1 (6 bases). The V gene's germline CDR1 is SGHRS and CDR2 YFSETQ. This CDR3 has 15 residues. Trimming stripped 0 bases from V and 5 bases from J, with 14 bases between. CDR3 nucleotide sequence: TGCGCCAGCAGCTTGGGCAGGGGAGAGCTTTATGGCTACACCTTC. Translated, it gives CASSLGRGELYGYTF.

The V call is TRBV4-3, the J call TRBJ1-3; D remains ambiguous. This CDR3 contains 19 residues. Trimming stripped 1 base from V and 4 bases from J, with 23 bases between. Germline V CDR1 and CDR2: LGHNA, YSLEER. Here the CDR3 reads CASSQALRDNGVSGNTIYF. CDR3 coding DNA: TGCGCCAGCAGCCAAGCCTTGCGGGATAATGGGGTATCAGGAAACACCATATATTTT.

CDR3 coding DNA: TGTGCAAGTCGCCATGGGGATACAGGGGCTGGAAACACCATATATTTT. Translation gives CASRHGDTGAGNTIYF. This rearrangement joins TRBV12-2 to TRBJ1-3; the tabulated D call, TRBD1, remains unverified against the DNA. TRBV12-2 is classified as a pseudogene. The CDR3 consists of 16 residues.

This sequence joins TRBV10-1 and TRBJ1-6; TRBD1 aligns across 8 bases. Unmatched junction bases numbered 9, after V lost 7 bases and J lost 1 base. CDR3 length equals 17 residues. Germline lookup yields CDR1 WNHNN and CDR2 SYGVQD (reference sequence). DNA of the CDR3: TGCGCCAGCACCGACAGGGGATTGTTGTCCTATAATTCACCCCTCCACTTT. This sequence encodes CASTDRGLLSYNSPLHF.